The rows below give T cell receptor beta chains drawn from one sample of a study of T cells of healthy individuals. Using its own MiXCR run on the 5' RACE reads, TCRdb lists one record per CDR3 protein. The profile covers 55,000 to 65,000 distinct CDR3 sequences, with about a sixth appearing a single time and about 4.4% taken by the ten largest. Every receptor here comes from a human donor in good health. CDR3s include the opening cysteine and the closing phenylalanine or tryptophan. Each record gives: D gene, clone size, J gene, V gene, CDR3 DNA, CDR3 protein. D genes are given only for firm matches. Clone size appears in some rows only: once, few, many, or a class for an expanded clone.

NA	few	TRBJ2-2	TRBV9	TGTGCCAGCAGCGACCTGGGGCAGGGAAGCAGGTCATCGAACACCGGGGAGCTGTTTTTT	CASSDLGQGSRSSNTGELFF
TRBD1	many	TRBJ2-3	TRBV24-1	TGTGCCACCAGTGAGCCGGGACAGGGGTTAGGAGATACGCAGTATTTT	CATSEPGQGLGDTQYF
NA	NA	TRBJ2-3	TRBV12-3/TRBV12-4	TGTGCCAGCAGTTTTGGCCCCAGCACAGATACGCAGTATTTT	CASSFGPSTDTQYF
NA	few	TRBJ2-7	TRBV27	TGTGCCAGCAGTTTAAAAGGGACGGGGGAGCAGTACTTC	CASSLKGTGEQYF
NA	NA	TRBJ1-1	TRBV21-1	TGTGCCAGCAGCAAAGCGCTGGGTGCCCCGCGGACTGAAGCTTTCTTT	CASSKALGAPRTEAFF
NA	few	TRBJ1-6	TRBV2	TGTGCCAGCAACCAAATGGCGGGACACCGAAATTCACCCCTCCACTTT	CASNQMAGHRNSPLHF
TRBD2	many	TRBJ2-5	TRBV7-9	TGTGCCAGCAGCTTCACTAGCGGACAAGAGACCCAGTACTTC	CASSFTSGQETQYF
TRBD2	many	TRBJ2-2	TRBV15	TGTGCCACCAGCAGAGTTGCTAGCGGGAGGTCCGGGGAGCTGTTTTTT	CATSRVASGRSGELFF
NA	NA	TRBJ2-7	TRBV7-9	TGTGCCAGCAGCTCCTACGGGATTTCCTACGAGCAGTACTTC	CASSSYGISYEQYF
NA	many	TRBJ1-1	TRBV20-1	TGCAGTGCTAGGACGGAGGGAGGGTCGAACACTGAAGCTTTCTTT	CSARTEGGSNTEAFF
TRBD1	NA	TRBJ2-5	TRBV10-3	TGTGCCATCAGTGAGCCTAGACAGGGGGCGCGGGAGACCCAGTACTTC	CAISEPRQGARETQYF
TRBD2	many	TRBJ2-1	TRBV7-6	TGTGCCAGCAGCACTGGGACTAACTCCTACAATGAGCAGTTCTTC	CASSTGTNSYNEQFF
TRBD1	few	TRBJ2-1	TRBV11-2	TGTGCCAGCAGCTTAAGACCGGGACAGGGGTCGTTCTTC	CASSLRPGQGSFF
TRBD1	NA	TRBJ2-7	TRBV7-9	TGTGCCAGCAGCGCCGACAGGGACTCCTACGAGCAGTACTTC	CASSADRDSYEQYF
NA	many	TRBJ2-3	TRBV7-2	TGTGCCAGCAGGTTTCGTTTAACAGTGGCAGATACGCAGTATTTT	CASRFRLTVADTQYF
NA	many	TRBJ2-5	TRBV4-3	TGCGCCAGCAGCCAAGATGCACAGTTAGAGACCCAGTACTTC	CASSQDAQLETQYF
NA	NA	TRBJ1-6	TRBV6-5	TGTGCCAGCAGGCTCGGCCAAGGGGGCTATAATTCACCCCTCCACTTT	CASRLGQGGYNSPLHF
NA	NA	TRBJ2-7	TRBV28	TGTGCCAGCTCTATTTCGGTAAGCTCCTACGAGCAGTACTTC	CASSISVSSYEQYF
TRBD2	many	TRBJ2-3	TRBV20-1	TGCAGTGCCTGGGGGAACCTAGCGGGAGGAATCTCTAGCACAGATACGCAGTATTTT	CSAWGNLAGGISSTDTQYF
NA	NA	TRBJ1-5	TRBV7-9	TGTGCCAGCAGCGGGCGAGGGGGAGGCAATCAGCCCCAGCATTTT	CASSGRGGGNQPQHF
TRBD1	NA	TRBJ1-2	TRBV12-3/TRBV12-4	TGTGCCAGCAGTCCAGACAGGGGGCATAACTATGGCTACACCTTC	CASSPDRGHNYGYTF
NA	NA	TRBJ1-4	TRBV10-3	TGTGCCATCAGTGAGTCGATCCGGGAAAAACTGTTTTTT	CAISESIREKLFF
TRBD1	many	TRBJ1-1	TRBV7-2	TGTGCCAGCAGCTCGAGACAGGGTGCCACTGAAGCTTTCTTT	CASSSRQGATEAFF
TRBD2	few	TRBJ2-2	TRBV7-3	TGTGCCAGCAGCTTACTTGCGGGAGGGAACACCGGGGAGCTGTTTTTT	CASSLLAGGNTGELFF
NA	NA	TRBJ1-1	TRBV5-4	TGTGCCAGCAGCTTCCGGAGGGACACTGAAGCTTTCTTT	CASSFRRDTEAFF
NA	many	TRBJ1-4	TRBV30	TGTGCCTTGTCTCTTAGCCGGGGTAATGAAAAACTGTTTTTT	CALSLSRGNEKLFF
NA	NA	TRBJ2-7	TRBV5-5	TGTGCCAGCAGCTTGGATCTTCGACCAGGTTCGTGGGAGCAGTACTTC	CASSLDLRPGSWEQYF
NA	many	TRBJ2-7	TRBV4-1	TGCGCCAGCAGCCAAGTGGGAGCCTACGAGCAGTACTTC	CASSQVGAYEQYF
NA	NA	TRBJ1-1	TRBV11-2	TGTGCCAGCAGCTCGGCCTTCAGGGTTAACACTGAAGCTTTCTTT	CASSSAFRVNTEAFF
NA	many	TRBJ2-1	TRBV2	TGTGCCAGCAGTGATTCACGACGGGCATACAATGAGCAGTTCTTC	CASSDSRRAYNEQFF
TRBD1	many	TRBJ1-1	TRBV3-1	TGTGCCAGCAGCTGGGAAGACAGGGGAAAAGAAGCTTTCTTT	CASSWEDRGKEAFF
TRBD1	NA	TRBJ1-1	TRBV29-1	TGCAGCGTTGAGACAGGGGGTAGCACTGAAGCTTTCTTT	CSVETGGSTEAFF
TRBD2	many	TRBJ2-7	TRBV7-2	TGTGCCAGCAGCTTATTAACGGGAGGGAGAAACGAGCAGTACTTC	CASSLLTGGRNEQYF
NA	many	TRBJ1-1	TRBV4-1	TGCGCCAGCAGCCAAGCACGGCACACTGAAGCTTTCTTT	CASSQARHTEAFF
NA	many	TRBJ2-1	TRBV20-1	TGCAGTAATGCGGGAGGACGGACAGGAGAGCAGTTCTTC	CSNAGGRTGEQFF
TRBD2	many	TRBJ2-7	TRBV28	TGTGCCAGCAGTTTAGATAGAAGGGCTAGCGGGGGCTCCTACGAGCAGTACTTC	CASSLDRRASGGSYEQYF
NA	many	TRBJ2-1	TRBV7-9	TGTGCCAGCAGCTTAGTGGACAGTCCGAGAACGGTCAATGAGCAGTTCTTC	CASSLVDSPRTVNEQFF